Sequencing of this T cell receptor beta chain was carried out in a study of CD4+ T cells in melanoma. The study, taken as a whole, reports: Reportedly, melanoma neoantigen-specific CD4+ T cells showed varied differentiation states. CD8+ T cell, macrophage and B cell function reportedly correlated with neoantigen-specific CD4+ T cells.

Only in-frame clones appear in the TCRdb table, and some are missing; sequencing was by immunoSEQ multiplex PCR. The sample records about 50,000 clones, 85% to 90% being singletons. V lost 5 bases to trimming and J lost 4 bases, with 13 bases between them. CDR1 is SEHNR, CDR2 FQNEAQ, per germline (reference sequence). The CDR3 covers 14 residues. In regard to this clone: Antigen: not known.

This chain connects TRBV7-9 to TRBJ2-3; D remains unclear. Material: peripheral blood. The clonotype originates from a human donor with melanoma. CDR3 nucleotide sequence: TGTGCCAGCAGCCTTTCCCAATCGGCAGATACGCAGTATTTT. Amino acid sequence: CASSLSQSADTQYF.